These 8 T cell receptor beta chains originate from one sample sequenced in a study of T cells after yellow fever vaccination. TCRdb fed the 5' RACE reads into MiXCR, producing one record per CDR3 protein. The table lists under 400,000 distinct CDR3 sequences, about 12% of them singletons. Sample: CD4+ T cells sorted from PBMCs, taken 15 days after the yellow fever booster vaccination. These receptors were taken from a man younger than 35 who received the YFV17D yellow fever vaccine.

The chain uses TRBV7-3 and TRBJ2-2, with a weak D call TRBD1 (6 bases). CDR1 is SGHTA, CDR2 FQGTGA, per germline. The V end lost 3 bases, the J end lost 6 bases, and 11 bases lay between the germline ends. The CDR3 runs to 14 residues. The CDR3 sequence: CASSLGAQPGELFF. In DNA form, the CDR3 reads TGTGCCAGCAGCTTGGGGGCGCAGCCCGGGGAGCTGTTTTTT.

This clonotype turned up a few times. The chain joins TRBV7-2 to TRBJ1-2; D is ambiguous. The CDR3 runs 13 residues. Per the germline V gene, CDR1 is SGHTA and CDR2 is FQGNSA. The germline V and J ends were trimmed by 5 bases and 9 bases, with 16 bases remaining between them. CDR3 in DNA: TGTGCCAGCAGCACTCAAGGACCGGTGCGCTACACCTTC. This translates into CASSTQGPVRYTF.

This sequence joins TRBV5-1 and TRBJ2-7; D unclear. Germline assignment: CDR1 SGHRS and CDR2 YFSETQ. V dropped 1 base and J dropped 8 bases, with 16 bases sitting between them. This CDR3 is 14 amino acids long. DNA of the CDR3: TGCGCCAGCAGCTTGAGAACAGCTGCTACGCAGCAGTACTTC. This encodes CASSLRTAATQQYF.

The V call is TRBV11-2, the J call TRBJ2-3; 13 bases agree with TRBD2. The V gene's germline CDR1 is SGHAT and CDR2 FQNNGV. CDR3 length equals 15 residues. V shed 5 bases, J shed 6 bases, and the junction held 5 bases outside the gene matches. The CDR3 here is CASSRLAGGGDTQYF. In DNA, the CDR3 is TGTGCCAGCAGCCGACTAGCGGGGGGAGGGGATACGCAGTATTTT.

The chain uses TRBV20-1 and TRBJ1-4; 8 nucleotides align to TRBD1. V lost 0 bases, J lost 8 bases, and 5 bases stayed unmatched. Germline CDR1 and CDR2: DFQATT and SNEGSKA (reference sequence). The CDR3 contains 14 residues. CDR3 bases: TGCAGTGCTAGAGATCCGACAGGGGTCGAAAAACTGTTTTTT. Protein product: CSARDPTGVEKLFF.

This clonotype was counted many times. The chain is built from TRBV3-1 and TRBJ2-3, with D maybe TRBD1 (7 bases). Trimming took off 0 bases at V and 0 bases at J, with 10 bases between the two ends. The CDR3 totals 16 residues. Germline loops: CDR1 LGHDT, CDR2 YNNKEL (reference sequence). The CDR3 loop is CASSQDQGGSTDTQYF. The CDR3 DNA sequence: TGTGCCAGCAGCCAAGATCAGGGGGGAAGCACAGATACGCAGTATTTT.

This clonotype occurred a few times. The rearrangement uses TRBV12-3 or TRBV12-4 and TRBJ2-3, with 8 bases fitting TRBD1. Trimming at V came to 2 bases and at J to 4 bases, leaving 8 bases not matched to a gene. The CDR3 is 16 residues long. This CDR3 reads CASSLQGARTADTQYF. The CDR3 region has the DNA TGTGCCAGCAGTTTACAGGGGGCGAGGACGGCAGATACGCAGTATTTT.

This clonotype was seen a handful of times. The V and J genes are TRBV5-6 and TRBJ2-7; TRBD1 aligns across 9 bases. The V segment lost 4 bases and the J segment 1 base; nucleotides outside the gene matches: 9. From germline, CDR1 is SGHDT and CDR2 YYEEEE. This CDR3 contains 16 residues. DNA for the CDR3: TGTGCCAGCAGCCGTGCCGGGACAGGGACATCCTACGAGCAGTACGTC. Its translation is CASSRAGTGTSYEQYV.